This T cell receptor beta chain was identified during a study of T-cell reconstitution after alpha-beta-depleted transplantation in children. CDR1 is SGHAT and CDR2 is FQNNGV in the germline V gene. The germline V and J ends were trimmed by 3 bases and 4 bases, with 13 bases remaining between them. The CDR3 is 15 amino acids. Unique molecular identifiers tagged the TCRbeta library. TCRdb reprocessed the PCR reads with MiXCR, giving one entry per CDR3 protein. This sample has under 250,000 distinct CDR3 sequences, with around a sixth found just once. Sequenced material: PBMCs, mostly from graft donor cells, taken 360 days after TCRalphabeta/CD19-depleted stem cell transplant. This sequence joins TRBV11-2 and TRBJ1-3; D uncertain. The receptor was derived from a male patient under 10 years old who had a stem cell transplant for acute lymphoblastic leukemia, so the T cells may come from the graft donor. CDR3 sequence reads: CASSLTVSVGNTIYF. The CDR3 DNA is TGTGCCAGCAGCTTGACTGTCAGCGTGGGAAACACCATATATTTT.